This TCR beta chain was sequenced in a study of cytomegalovirus exposure and HLA in healthy donors. The CDR3 runs 17 residues. Germline V gene data show CDR1 as SEHNR and CDR2 as FQNEAQ (reference sequence). This clone is a singleton in its sample. Its ends do not fully match the called genes, so a read error is possible. The PCR had 60 Vbeta and 13 Jbeta primers. Repertoires were generated with immunoSEQ multiplex PCR, while TCRdb's copy carries only in-frame clones and drops some. Here the sample spans about 90,000 clones, about 73% being singletons. The sample was PBMCs. The TCR sequence derives from a woman between 40 and 55 years old in good health and CMV-seropositive. The chain combines TRBV7-9 with TRBJ1-3; TRBD1 aligns across 8 bases. The CDR3 here is CSSSLSTGGKSGNTIYF. The DNA of the CDR3 is TGTTCCAGCAGCCTCTCTACAGGGGGAAAGTCTGGAAACACCATATATTTT.